These T cell receptor beta chains were read from a single sample in a study of blood T cell repertoires in COVID-19. This table comes from immunoSEQ multiplex PCR, and its TCRdb copy is limited to in-frame clones, with some not included. The sample holds nearly 40,000 clones; 70% to 90% are singletons and the top ten take around a fifth. Sequenced sample: peripheral blood. The source of these receptors is a man aged 50 to 60 in a cohort sampled during active COVID-19. The CDR3 runs from the conserved cysteine through the conserved F or W. The order of the fields is D gene, V gene, clone size, J gene, CDR3 DNA, CDR3 protein. The D gene is left open where the match is weak. Clone size appears in some rows only: once, few, many, or a class for an expanded clone.

-	TRBV6-5	-	TRBJ1-1	TGTGCCAGCAGCCCGGGTCGGGTTCCAAACACTGAAGCTTTCTTT	CASSPGRVPNTEAFF
-	TRBV5-8	-	TRBJ1-5	TGTACCAGCAGCTTCAGAGGTGGGCCCCAGCATTTT	CTSSFRGGPQHF
-	TRBV4-1	-	TRBJ1-1	TGCGCCAGCAGCCAAGAAGGTGGACTGGAGGGGGAAGCTTTCTTT	CASSQEGGLEGEAFF
TRBD1	TRBV9	large	TRBJ2-2	TGTGCCAGCAGCCATCCTAGGACAGGGGTCACCGGGGAGCTGTTTTTT	CASSHPRTGVTGELFF
-	TRBV11-2	-	TRBJ2-1	TGTGCCAGCAGCTTGGTGGCGGGAATTTACAATGAGCAGTTCTTC	CASSLVAGIYNEQFF
-	TRBV11-2	-	TRBJ2-7	TGTGCCAGCAGCTTCGGGGACCCGGGGGCCTACGAGCAGTACTTC	CASSFGDPGAYEQYF
-	TRBV5-6	-	TRBJ1-2	TGTGCCAGCAGCTTGTCCGGGATTGGGGGCTACACCTTC	CASSLSGIGGYTF
-	TRBV27	-	TRBJ2-1	TGTGCCAGCACCTTAAGCGCGGGTAGCTCCTACAATGAGCAGTTCTTC	CASTLSAGSSYNEQFF
TRBD1	TRBV7-9	once	TRBJ2-7	TGTGCCAGCAGCCAAGCGGGACAGGGAAAGTACGAGCAGTACTTC	CASSQAGQGKYEQYF
-	TRBV24-1	-	TRBJ1-1	TGTGCCACCAAGGCGGGGGGCGCCAACACTGAAGCTTTCTTT	CATKAGGANTEAFF
-	TRBV7-8	medium-sized	TRBJ2-3	TGTGCCAGCAGCTCCTCGACGGGGGGCGGAGATACGCAGTATTTT	CASSSSTGGGDTQYF
TRBD2	TRBV7-8	-	TRBJ2-1	TGTGCCAGCAGTTTCAGAGGGAGGGGTTACAATGAGCAGTTCTTC	CASSFRGRGYNEQFF
-	TRBV5-4	-	TRBJ1-2	TGTGCCAGCAGCTTAACAGGGACGGATGGCTACACCTTC	CASSLTGTDGYTF
-	TRBV7-6	-	TRBJ1-6	TGTGCCAGCAGCACCGGGACCCAGGGGTATTCACCCCTCCACTTT	CASSTGTQGYSPLHF
TRBD2	TRBV18	-	TRBJ2-3	TGTGCCAGCTCACCGGAGGACGGGGGGGCCGGAGATACGCAGTATTTT	CASSPEDGGAGDTQYF
-	TRBV16	-	TRBJ2-4	TGTGCCAGCAGCCAGGTGGCGGCTAACATTCAGTACTTC	CASSQVAANIQYF
-	TRBV10-3	-	TRBJ1-4	TGTGCCATCAGTGAGTCAAGGCAGGCACTGTTTTTT	CAISESRQALFF
-	TRBV7-2	-	TRBJ2-6	TGTGCCAGCAGCTTTGAGCTCTCTGGGGCCAACGTCCTGACTTTC	CASSFELSGANVLTF
-	TRBV5-1	-	TRBJ2-1	TGCGCCAGCAGCATCGAGAGCTCCTACAATGAGCAGTTCTTC	CASSIESSYNEQFF
TRBD2	TRBV9	once	TRBJ2-1	TGTGCCAGCAGCGTAGAGGTTGCGGGGGGGTTAAATGAGCAGTTCTTC	CASSVEVAGGLNEQFF
TRBD1	TRBV29-1	-	TRBJ2-1	TGCAGCGTTAATACCCACGGGACAGGACCTTACAATGAGCAGTTCTTC	CSVNTHGTGPYNEQFF
-	TRBV6-5	-	TRBJ2-5	TGTGCCAGCCATGGTACGTCTAGGGGCCGAGAGACCCAGTACTTC	CASHGTSRGRETQYF
-	TRBV28	-	TRBJ2-7	TGTGCCAGCAGTTTAGACTCCCGGGGACAGTACTTC	CASSLDSRGQYF
-	TRBV5-6	-	TRBJ1-1	TGTGCCAGCAGCCTAGACCTCCATGGGGAGCTTAGCACTGAAGCTTTCTTT	CASSLDLHGELSTEAFF
TRBD1	TRBV7-9	-	TRBJ1-3	TGTGCCAGCAGTTTATACGACAGGGCTGGAAACACCATATATTTT	CASSLYDRAGNTIYF
-	TRBV7-2	-	TRBJ1-1	TGTGCCAGCAGCTTAGGTCCCAGGGGATCGATGAACACTGAAGCTTTCTTT	CASSLGPRGSMNTEAFF
TRBD1	TRBV6-6	-	TRBJ1-1	TGTGCCACGGGACTTGGACAGGGAAACACTGAAGCTTTCTTT	CATGLGQGNTEAFF
TRBD2	TRBV19	-	TRBJ2-2	TGTGCCAGTAGGGGACTAGCTGTCGGGGAGCTGTTTTTT	CASRGLAVGELFF
TRBD1	TRBV19	-	TRBJ1-1	TGTGCCAGTAGTAACGGACAGGGGCACACTGAAGCTTTCTTT	CASSNGQGHTEAFF
-	TRBV5-1	-	TRBJ2-3	TGCGCCAGCAGCTTGGAAACTGTCCGAAATACGCAGTATTTT	CASSLETVRNTQYF
-	TRBV9	once	TRBJ2-2	TGTGCCAGCAGCGATCTAGTAACCGGGGAGCTGTTTTTT	CASSDLVTGELFF
TRBD1	TRBV6-4	-	TRBJ1-5	TGTGCCAGCAGTCCGACAGGGGACGGACAGCCCCAGCATTTT	CASSPTGDGQPQHF
-	TRBV5-1	-	TRBJ2-1	TGCGCCAGCACCAGGGGTAATGAGCAGTTCTTC	CASTRGNEQFF
-	TRBV19	-	TRBJ2-6	TGTGCCAGTAGTATAGATGAGGGAACTGGGGCCAACGTCCTGACTTTC	CASSIDEGTGANVLTF
-	TRBV7-9	few	TRBJ1-1	TGTGCCAGCAGCTTAGCGCGGGGACCACTACTTTACACTGAAGCTTTCTTT	CASSLARGPLLYTEAFF
TRBD1	TRBV9	-	TRBJ1-2	TGTGCCAGCAGCGTAGGGAACAGGGGGACAGATGGCTACACCTTC	CASSVGNRGTDGYTF
TRBD1	TRBV24-1	-	TRBJ2-1	TGTGCCACCAGGCTACAGGGGGCCGATGAGCAGTTCTTC	CATRLQGADEQFF
TRBD2	TRBV28	once	TRBJ2-3	TGTGCCAGCAGTAGACCCGGGACTAGTTCTGCAGATACGCAGTATTTT	CASSRPGTSSADTQYF
TRBD1	TRBV4-3	few	TRBJ1-2	TGCGCCAGCAGCCAAGATAGAGGGGGCTATAATAACTATGGCTACACCTTC	CASSQDRGGYNNYGYTF
TRBD1	TRBV28	-	TRBJ1-5	TGTGCCAGCAGTTTGTCCAGGGGGTTTGCCAATCAGCCCCAGCATTTT	CASSLSRGFANQPQHF
TRBD2	TRBV7-2	-	TRBJ2-5	TGTGCCAGCAGCCTACGCGGTTGGCTAGCGGGGTACCAAGAGACCCAGTACTTC	CASSLRGWLAGYQETQYF
-	TRBV6-5	-	TRBJ2-7	TGTGCCAGCAGTCCTTATAGCTCCTACGAGCAGTACTTC	CASSPYSSYEQYF
-	TRBV11-3	-	TRBJ2-5	TGTGCCAGCAGCCATGCTAGGTACCAAGAGACCCAGTACTTC	CASSHARYQETQYF
-	TRBV25-1	-	TRBJ2-5	TGTGCCAGCAGTGAAGGGGAAAGGGGGACCCAGTACTTC	CASSEGERGTQYF
-	TRBV6-1	-	TRBJ2-3	TGTGCCAGCAGTGAAGCTGTAAGCACAGATACGCAGTATTTT	CASSEAVSTDTQYF
-	TRBV27	-	TRBJ1-2	TGTGCCAGCAGTTTTGAAGGGCGGGGTGGCTACACCTTC	CASSFEGRGGYTF
-	TRBV5-8	-	TRBJ2-2	TGTGCCAGCGACGGGGTTCACACCGGGGAGCTGTTTTTT	CASDGVHTGELFF
TRBD2	TRBV5-6	-	TRBJ2-2	TGTGCCAGCAGCCCCTGGGAGGGGACCGGGGAGCTGTTTTTT	CASSPWEGTGELFF